The clone carrying this T cell receptor (beta chain) was seen more than once but under ten times. As yet, its antigen is unknown. These patients, aged 18 to 65, had recently diagnosed hyperthyroidism lasting under 2 months. Uncontrolled infection, other autoimmune disease, pregnancy or lactation led to exclusion. Any symptoms of ophthalmopathy came after the first hyperthyroidism diagnosis, from which the blood sample dates. This sample was taken from a study of T cells in Graves' hyperthyroidism and ophthalmopathy. General observations from the study: Among thyroid clonotypes expanded above 0.001, most also appeared in blood.

RNA transcripts provided the source from which TCR beta CDR3 regions were amplified. First-round RT-PCR targeting the TCR CDR3 was performed with the HTBI primer set. TCRdb fed the multiplex PCR reads into MiXCR, producing one record per CDR3 protein. The sample holds about 260,000 distinct CDR3 sequences, 25% to 30% seen once. The sequencing input was blood. This sequence was found in a man aged 40-50 years with Graves' hyperthyroidism that later progressed to Graves' ophthalmopathy.

CDR3 in DNA: TGTGCCAGCACCCGGACTAGCGGTTCCTACGAGCAGTACTTC. It is translated as CASTRTSGSYEQYF. The J gene is TRBJ2-7, the V gene TRBV11-3; 10 bases map to TRBD2. The germline gives CDR1 SGHNT, CDR2 YENEEA. The CDR3 contains 14 residues. Trimming cost V 7 bases and J 1 base; bases outside gene matches: 4.